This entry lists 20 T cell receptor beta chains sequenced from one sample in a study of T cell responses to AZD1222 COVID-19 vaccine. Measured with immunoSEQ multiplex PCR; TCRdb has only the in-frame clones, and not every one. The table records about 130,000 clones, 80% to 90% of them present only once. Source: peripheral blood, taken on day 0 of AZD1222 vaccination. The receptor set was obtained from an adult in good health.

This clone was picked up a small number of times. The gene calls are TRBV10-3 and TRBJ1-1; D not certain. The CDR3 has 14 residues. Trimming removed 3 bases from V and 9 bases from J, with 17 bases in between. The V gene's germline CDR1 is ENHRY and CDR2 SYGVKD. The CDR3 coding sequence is TGTGCCATCAGTGACCCCCGAGCCTCAGATAAAGCTTTCTTT. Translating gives CAISDPRASDKAFF.

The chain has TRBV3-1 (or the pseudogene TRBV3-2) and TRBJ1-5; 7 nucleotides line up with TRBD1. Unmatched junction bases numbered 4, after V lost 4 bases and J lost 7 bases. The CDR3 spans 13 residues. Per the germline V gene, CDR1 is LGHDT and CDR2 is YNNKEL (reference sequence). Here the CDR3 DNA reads TGTGCCAGCAGCCGACAGGGTAACCAGCCCCAGCATTTT. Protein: CASSRQGNQPQHF.

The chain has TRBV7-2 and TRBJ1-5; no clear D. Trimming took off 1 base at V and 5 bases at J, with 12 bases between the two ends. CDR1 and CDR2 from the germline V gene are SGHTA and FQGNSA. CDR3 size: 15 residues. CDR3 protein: CASSLERSRDQPQHF. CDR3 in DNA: TGTGCCAGCAGCTTAGAAAGGTCACGGGATCAGCCCCAGCATTTT. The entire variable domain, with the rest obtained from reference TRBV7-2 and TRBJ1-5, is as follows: GAGVSQSPSNKVTEKGKDVELRCDPISGHTALYWYRQSLGQGLEFLIYFQGNSAPDKSGLPSDRFSAERTGGSVSTLTIQRTQQEDSAVYLCASSLERSRDQPQHFGDGTRLSIL.

The CDR3 protein is CASSFAGSYEQYF. In nucleotides, the CDR3 is TGTGCCAGCAGTTTTGCGGGATCCTACGAGCAGTACTTC. The genes are TRBV27 and TRBJ2-7, with a weak D call TRBD2 (6 bases). Germline V lookup: CDR1 MNHEY, CDR2 SMNVEV (reference sequence). The V and J ends lost 3 bases and 1 base respectively, with 7 bases between them. CDR3 size: 13 residues.

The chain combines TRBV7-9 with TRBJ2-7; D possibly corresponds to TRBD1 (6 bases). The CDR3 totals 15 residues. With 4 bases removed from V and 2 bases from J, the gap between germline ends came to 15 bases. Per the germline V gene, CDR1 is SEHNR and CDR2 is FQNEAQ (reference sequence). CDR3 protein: CASSSPSTGTYEQYF. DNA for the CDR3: TGTGCCAGCAGCTCCCCGTCCACAGGGACCTACGAGCAGTACTTC.

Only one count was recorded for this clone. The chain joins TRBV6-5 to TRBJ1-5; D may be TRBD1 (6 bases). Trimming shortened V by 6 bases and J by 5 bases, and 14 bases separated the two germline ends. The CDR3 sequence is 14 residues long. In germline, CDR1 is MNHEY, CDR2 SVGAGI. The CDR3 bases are TGTGCCAGCAGCCCAGGGGACATTGATCAGCCCCAGCATTTT. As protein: CASSPGDIDQPQHF.

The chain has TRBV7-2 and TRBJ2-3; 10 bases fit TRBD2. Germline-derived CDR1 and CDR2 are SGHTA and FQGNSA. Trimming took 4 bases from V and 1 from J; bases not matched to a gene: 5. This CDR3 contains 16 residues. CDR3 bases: TGTGCCAGCAGCTCCTCCGGGACTAGCGGCACAGATACGCAGTATTTT. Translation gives CASSSSGTSGTDTQYF.

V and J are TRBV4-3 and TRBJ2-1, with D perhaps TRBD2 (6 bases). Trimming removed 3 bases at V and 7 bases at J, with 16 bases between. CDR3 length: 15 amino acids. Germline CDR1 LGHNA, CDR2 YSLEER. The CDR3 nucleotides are TGCGCCAGCAGCCAGGAGGGACGAGCTCCTAATGAGCAGTTCTTC. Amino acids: CASSQEGRAPNEQFF.

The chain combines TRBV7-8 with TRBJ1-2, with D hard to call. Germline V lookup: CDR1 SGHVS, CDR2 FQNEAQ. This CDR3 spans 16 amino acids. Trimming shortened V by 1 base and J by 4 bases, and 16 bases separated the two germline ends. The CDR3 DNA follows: TGTGCCAGCAGCTTAGATGACGACGGAACCGTCTATGGCTACACCTTC. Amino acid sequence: CASSLDDDGTVYGYTF.

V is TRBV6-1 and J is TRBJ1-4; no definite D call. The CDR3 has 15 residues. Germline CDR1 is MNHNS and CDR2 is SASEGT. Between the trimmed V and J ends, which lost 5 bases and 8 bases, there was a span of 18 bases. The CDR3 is CASSWVDGAGEKLFF. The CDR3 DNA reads TGTGCCAGCAGTTGGGTCGACGGCGCCGGGGAAAAACTGTTTTTT.

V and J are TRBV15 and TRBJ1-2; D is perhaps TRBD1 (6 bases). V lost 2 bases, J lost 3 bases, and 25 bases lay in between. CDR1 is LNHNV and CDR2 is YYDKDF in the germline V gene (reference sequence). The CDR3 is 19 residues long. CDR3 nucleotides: TGTGCCACCAGCAGAAAGATGGAAACCATACAGGGAGACTACTATGGCTACACCTTC. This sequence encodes CATSRKMETIQGDYYGYTF.

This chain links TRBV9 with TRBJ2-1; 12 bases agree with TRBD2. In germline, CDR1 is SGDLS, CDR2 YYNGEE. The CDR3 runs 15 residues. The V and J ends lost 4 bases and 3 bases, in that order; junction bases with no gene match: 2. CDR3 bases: TGTGCCAGCAGCCTGGGACTAGCGGGCTACAATGAGCAGTTCTTC. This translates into CASSLGLAGYNEQFF. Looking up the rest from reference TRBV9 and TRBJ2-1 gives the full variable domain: DSGVTQTPKHLITATGQRVTLRCSPRSGDLSVYWYQQSLDQGLQFLIQYYNGEERAKGNILERFSAQQFPDLHSELNLSSLELGDSALYFCASSLGLAGYNEQFFGPGTRLTVL.

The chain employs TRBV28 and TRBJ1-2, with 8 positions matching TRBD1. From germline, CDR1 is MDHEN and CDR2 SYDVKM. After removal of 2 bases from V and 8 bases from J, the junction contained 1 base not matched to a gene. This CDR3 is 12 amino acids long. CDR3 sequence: CASSLGTGGYTF. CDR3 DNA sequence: TGTGCCAGCAGTTTAGGGACAGGAGGCTACACCTTC.

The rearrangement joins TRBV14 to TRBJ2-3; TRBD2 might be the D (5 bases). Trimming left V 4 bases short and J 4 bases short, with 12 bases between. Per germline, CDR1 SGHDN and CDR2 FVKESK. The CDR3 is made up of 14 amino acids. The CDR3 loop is CASSPGFGADTQYF. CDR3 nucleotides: TGTGCCAGCAGCCCAGGATTCGGGGCAGATACGCAGTATTTT.

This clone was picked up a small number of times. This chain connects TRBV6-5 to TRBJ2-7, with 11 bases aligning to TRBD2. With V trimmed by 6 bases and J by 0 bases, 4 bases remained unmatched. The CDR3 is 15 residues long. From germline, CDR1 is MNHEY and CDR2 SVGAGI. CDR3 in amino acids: CASSKGLAVSYEQYF. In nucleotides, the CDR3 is TGTGCCAGCAGCAAGGGACTAGCGGTCTCCTACGAGCAGTACTTC.

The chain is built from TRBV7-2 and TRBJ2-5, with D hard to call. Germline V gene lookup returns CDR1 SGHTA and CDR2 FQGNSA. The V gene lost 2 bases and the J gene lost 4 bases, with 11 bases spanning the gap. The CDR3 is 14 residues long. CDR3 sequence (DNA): TGTGCCAGCAGCTTAATGCGTAGCCGAGAGACCCAGTACTTC. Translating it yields CASSLMRSRETQYF. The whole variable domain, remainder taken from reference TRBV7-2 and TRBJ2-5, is GAGVSQSPSNKVTEKGKDVELRCDPISGHTALYWYRQSLGQGLEFLIYFQGNSAPDKSGLPSDRFSAERTGGSVSTLTIQRTQQEDSAVYLCASSLMRSRETQYFGPGTRLLVL.

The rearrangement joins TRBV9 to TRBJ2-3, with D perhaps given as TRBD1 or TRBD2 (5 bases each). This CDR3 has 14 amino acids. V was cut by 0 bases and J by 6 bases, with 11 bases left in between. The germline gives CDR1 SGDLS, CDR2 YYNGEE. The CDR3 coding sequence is TGTGCCAGCAGCGTAGAGAGGGGATCCGATACGCAGTATTTT. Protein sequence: CASSVERGSDTQYF.

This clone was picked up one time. In nucleotides, the CDR3 is TGCGCCAGCAGCTTGACAGCTCTTAACTATGGCTACACCTTC. Residues: CASSLTALNYGYTF. The chain combines TRBV5-1 with TRBJ1-2; unclear D gene. V was clipped by 1 base and J by 1 base, with 8 bases between them. CDR1 is SGHRS and CDR2 is YFSETQ in the germline V gene. There are 14 residues in the CDR3.

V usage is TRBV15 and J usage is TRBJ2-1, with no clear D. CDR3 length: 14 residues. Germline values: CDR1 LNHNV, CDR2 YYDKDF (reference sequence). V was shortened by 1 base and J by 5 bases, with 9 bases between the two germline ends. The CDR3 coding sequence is TGTGCCACCAGCAGAGCGCGGCTCAACAATGAGCAGTTCTTC. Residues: CATSRARLNNEQFF.

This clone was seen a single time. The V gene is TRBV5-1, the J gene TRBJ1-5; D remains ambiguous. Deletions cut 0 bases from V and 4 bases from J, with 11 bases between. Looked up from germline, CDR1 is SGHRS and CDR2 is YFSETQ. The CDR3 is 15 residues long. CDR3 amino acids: CASSLGNLENQPQHF. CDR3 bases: TGCGCCAGCAGCTTGGGGAACCTCGAAAATCAGCCCCAGCATTTT.